These T cell receptor beta chains were read from a single sample in a study of CD4 T cells in relation to SARS-CoV-2 and coronaviruses. The assay was immunoSEQ multiplex PCR, and TCRdb's table has in-frame clones only and misses some. Of about 59,000 clones in the sample, 70% to 90% were seen once. The sample consisted of memory CD4+ T cells from PBMCs. These receptor sequences come from a human donor in good health. Each CDR3 is given with its conserved first and last residue. The order of the fields is CDR3 length, D gene, clone size, J gene, V gene, CDR3 protein, CDR3 DNA. A D gene is named only where the DNA matches it firmly. The size of a clone is reported for some rows only, either as once, few or many, or as a class for expanded clones.

>14|.|once|TRBJ2-7|TRBV27
CASRKLGVSYEQYF
TGTGCCAGCAGAAAATTAGGGGTCTCCTACGAGCAGTACTTC
>16|.|.|TRBJ2-6|TRBV28
CASRPGGRSGANVLTF
TGTGCCAGCAGACCTGGGGGGCGCTCTGGGGCCAACGTCCTGACTTTC
>15|TRBD1|.|TRBJ1-5|TRBV6-5
CASRPTGDSNQPQHF
TGTGCCAGCAGGCCGACAGGGGATAGCAATCAGCCCCAGCATTTT
>13|.|.|TRBJ1-1|TRBV27
CASSFTGLVEAFF
TGTGCCAGCAGTTTTACAGGGCTAGTTGAAGCTTTCTTT
>15|TRBD2|.|TRBJ2-1|TRBV9
CASNPAGGPSDEQFF
TGTGCCAGCAACCCAGCGGGAGGGCCTTCCGATGAGCAGTTCTTC
>12|.|.|TRBJ2-7|TRBV5-1
CASSLVGREQYF
TGCGCCAGCAGCTTGGTAGGTCGCGAGCAGTACTTC
>15|.|.|TRBJ2-7|TRBV3-1/TRBV3-2
CASSQDAGPRYEQYF
TGTGCCAGCAGCCAAGATGCGGGACCTAGATACGAGCAGTACTTC
>15|.|.|TRBJ2-6|TRBV7-9
CASSTEGAGANVLTF
TGTGCCAGCAGCACCGAGGGGGCTGGGGCCAACGTCCTGACTTTC
>14|.|once|TRBJ2-5|TRBV5-1
CASSLAAGPETQYF
TGCGCCAGCAGCTTAGCCGCAGGGCCAGAGACCCAGTACTTC
>15|.|.|TRBJ1-2|TRBV7-2
CAGQAGTERSGGYTF
TGTGCCGGACAAGCCGGGACCGAGCGTTCCGGTGGCTACACCTTC
>13|.|.|TRBJ2-5|TRBV2
CASNRRGGETQYF
TGTGCCAGCAACCGGAGGGGGGGGGAGACCCAGTACTTC
>12|.|.|TRBJ1-2|TRBV2
CASSELGGGYTF
TGTGCCAGCAGTGAATTAGGCGGGGGCTACACCTTC
>10|.|.|TRBJ2-1|TRBV24-1
CATGGTEQFF
TGTGCCACCGGCGGGACTGAGCAGTTCTTC